These 5 T cell receptor beta chains came from one sample sequenced in a study of shared clonotypes between healthy human individuals. TCRdb keeps only in-frame clones here, not all; method: immunoSEQ multiplex PCR. The sample consists of 2 million to 2.5 million clones, about 95% of them appearing once. The sequenced sample consisted of naive CD4+ T cells sorted from blood. Regarding subset: CD45RA+ positively selected. These receptors were taken from a man aged 18-30 years in good health.

V is TRBV5-1 and J is TRBJ2-5, with TRBD1 matching over 7 bases. The V gene end was trimmed by 1 base and the J gene end by 5 bases; junction bases not matched to a gene: 8. Germline V gene data show CDR1 as SGHRS and CDR2 as YFSETQ. The CDR3 runs 15 residues. CDR3 in amino acids: CASSLSDRVVETQYF. The CDR3 DNA sequence: TGCGCCAGCAGCTTGTCCGACAGGGTGGTGGAGACCCAGTACTTC. Combining the CDR3 with reference TRBV5-1 and TRBJ2-5 gives the whole variable domain KAGVTQTPRYLIKTRGQQVTLSCSPISGHRSVSWYQQTPGQGLQFLFEYFSETQRNKGNFPGRFSGRQFSNSRSEMNVSTLELGDSALYLCASSLSDRVVETQYFGPGTRLLVL.

The chain links TRBV18 to TRBJ1-2; a possible D gene is TRBD1 (6 bases). The V and J ends lost 0 bases and 0 bases respectively, with 11 bases between them. Germline CDR1 KGHSH, CDR2 LQKENI. The CDR3 sequence is 16 residues long. DNA of the CDR3: TGTGCCAGCTCACCACCGACAGGATCTCCTAACTATGGCTACACCTTC. This translates into CASSPPTGSPNYGYTF.

The chain is built from TRBV7-8 and TRBJ1-2, with D possibly being TRBD1 (6 bases). CDR1 SGHVS and CDR2 FQNEAQ come from the germline V gene. Trimming removed 5 bases at V and 8 bases at J, with 15 bases between. CDR3 size: 13 residues. This CDR3 is CASSATGARGYTF. The CDR3 coding sequence is TGTGCCAGCAGCGCGACGGGGGCGCGAGGCTACACCTTC.

The rearrangement joins TRBV9 to TRBJ2-5; D might be TRBD2 (5 bases). The CDR3 runs to 16 residues. Trimming took 2 bases from V and 5 from J, leaving 19 bases between them. CDR1 is SGDLS, CDR2 YYNGEE, per germline. CDR3 in DNA: TGTGCCAGCAGCGTCGCGGGCGGGCCGGGCAGCGAGACCCAGTACTTC. This translates into CASSVAGGPGSETQYF.

CDR3 sequence reads: CASPPDSRLTYEQYF. The CDR3 region has the DNA TGCGCCAGCCCACCCGACAGCCGGTTAACCTACGAGCAGTACTTC. The chain couples TRBV23-1 to TRBJ2-7, with D tentatively TRBD1 (5 bases). TRBV23-1 has ORF status, its function being uncertain. This CDR3 is 15 amino acids long. V lost 8 bases and J 2 bases, leaving 19 bases between the germline ends.